A selection of T cell receptor beta chains follows, all from one sample in a study of control samples from healthy donors and cancer patients. Produced via immunoSEQ multiplex PCR; TCRdb's table is partial and in-frame only. The table shows about 140,000 clones, with 94% occurring only once. Sequencing input: blood. Every receptor here comes from a man aged 35-49 years in good health. Each CDR3 is given with its conserved first and last residue. D genes are given only for firm matches. Clone size is stated in some rows and not others, as once, few, many or a class when expanded.

j_gene: TRBJ2-2; v_gene: TRBV5-6; abundance: .; d_gene: TRBD1; CDR3aa: CASSLTGGPLGELFF; CDR3nt: TGTGCCAGCAGTTTGACAGGGGGTCCCCTCGGGGAGCTGTTTTTT
j_gene: TRBJ2-5; v_gene: TRBV24-1; abundance: .; d_gene: .; CDR3aa: CATSDVLTQYF; CDR3nt: TGTGCCACCAGTGATGTGTTGACCCAGTACTTC
j_gene: TRBJ2-3; v_gene: TRBV7-2; abundance: .; d_gene: .; CDR3aa: CASSLSTDTQYF; CDR3nt: TGTGCCAGCAGCTTAAGCACAGATACGCAGTATTTT
j_gene: TRBJ2-7; v_gene: TRBV24-1; abundance: .; d_gene: .; CDR3aa: CATSEGEYYEQYF; CDR3nt: TGTGCCACCAGTGAAGGGGAATACTACGAGCAGTACTTC
j_gene: TRBJ2-1; v_gene: TRBV13; abundance: .; d_gene: .; CDR3aa: CASSLAGEGSYNEQFF; CDR3nt: TGTGCCAGCAGCTTAGCGGGCGAGGGCTCCTACAATGAGCAGTTCTTC
j_gene: TRBJ2-7; v_gene: TRBV7-2; abundance: .; d_gene: TRBD2; CDR3aa: CASSPSGVISYEQYF; CDR3nt: TGTGCCAGCAGCCCAAGCGGGGTTATTTCCTACGAGCAGTACTTC
j_gene: TRBJ1-5; v_gene: TRBV5-1; abundance: .; d_gene: .; CDR3aa: CASSPTGGNQPQHF; CDR3nt: TGCGCCAGCAGCCCGACAGGAGGCAATCAGCCCCAGCATTTT
j_gene: TRBJ1-1; v_gene: TRBV28; abundance: .; d_gene: .; CDR3aa: CASISLAGGPTIGAFF; CDR3nt: TGTGCCAGCATCTCTTTGGCGGGGGGCCCTACGATAGGAGCTTTCTTT
j_gene: TRBJ2-5; v_gene: TRBV6-5; abundance: .; d_gene: .; CDR3aa: CASSPAGAETQYF; CDR3nt: TGTGCCAGCAGTCCCGCGGGGGCGGAGACCCAGTACTTC
j_gene: TRBJ2-4; v_gene: TRBV7-9; abundance: .; d_gene: .; CDR3aa: CASSSQRRRRNIQYF; CDR3nt: TGTGCCAGCAGCTCTCAAAGGCGGAGGAGAAACATTCAGTACTTC
j_gene: TRBJ2-5; v_gene: TRBV28; abundance: .; d_gene: .; CDR3aa: CASSPMIEQETQYF; CDR3nt: TGTGCCAGCAGCCCAATGATAGAACAAGAGACCCAGTACTTC
j_gene: TRBJ2-1; v_gene: TRBV5-1; abundance: .; d_gene: TRBD2; CDR3aa: CASRQQGLAGAYNEQFF; CDR3nt: TGCGCCAGCAGACAACAGGGACTAGCGGGAGCTTACAATGAGCAGTTCTTC
j_gene: TRBJ2-3; v_gene: TRBV9; abundance: .; d_gene: TRBD2; CDR3aa: CASSVVASGGSTDTQYF; CDR3nt: TGTGCCAGCAGCGTAGTTGCTAGCGGGGGGAGCACAGATACGCAGTATTTT
j_gene: TRBJ1-4; v_gene: TRBV10-3; abundance: .; d_gene: .; CDR3aa: CAISESTAANEKLFF; CDR3nt: TGTGCCATCAGTGAGTCGACTGCAGCTAATGAAAAACTGTTTTTT
j_gene: TRBJ1-6; v_gene: TRBV9; abundance: .; d_gene: .; CDR3aa: CASSGQRLNSPLHF; CDR3nt: TGTGCCAGCAGCGGACAGCGTCTTAATTCACCCCTCCACTTT
j_gene: TRBJ2-7; v_gene: TRBV14; abundance: .; d_gene: .; CDR3aa: CASSQKSWTYEQYF; CDR3nt: TGTGCCAGCAGCCAAAAGTCATGGACCTACGAGCAGTACTTC
j_gene: TRBJ2-5; v_gene: TRBV5-1; abundance: .; d_gene: TRBD1; CDR3aa: CASSLVQGAQETQYF; CDR3nt: TGCGCCAGCAGCTTGGTACAGGGGGCTCAAGAGACCCAGTACTTC
j_gene: TRBJ2-2; v_gene: TRBV5-5; abundance: .; d_gene: TRBD2; CDR3aa: CASSLTSGYTGELFF; CDR3nt: TGTGCCAGCAGCTTGACTAGCGGTTACACCGGGGAGCTGTTTTTT
j_gene: TRBJ2-7; v_gene: TRBV9; abundance: .; d_gene: TRBD1; CDR3aa: CASSVGDRGPYEQYF; CDR3nt: TGTGCCAGCAGCGTAGGAGACAGGGGGCCCTACGAGCAGTACTTC
j_gene: TRBJ2-1; v_gene: TRBV19; abundance: .; d_gene: TRBD2; CDR3aa: CASSGASGVYNEQFF; CDR3nt: TGTGCCAGTAGTGGGGCTAGCGGAGTCTACAATGAGCAGTTCTTC
j_gene: TRBJ2-3; v_gene: TRBV29-1; abundance: .; d_gene: TRBD2; CDR3aa: CSVGTRNTDTQYF; CDR3nt: TGCAGCGTTGGGACTAGAAACACAGATACGCAGTATTTT
j_gene: TRBJ1-6; v_gene: TRBV30; abundance: .; d_gene: .; CDR3aa: CASTPGRGNSPLHF; CDR3nt: TGTGCCTCTACACCGGGTCGTGGAAATTCACCCCTCCACTTT
j_gene: TRBJ2-3; v_gene: TRBV18; abundance: .; d_gene: .; CDR3aa: CASSPGPSTDTQYF; CDR3nt: TGTGCCAGCTCACCGGGACCATCCACAGATACGCAGTATTTT
j_gene: TRBJ2-5; v_gene: TRBV9; abundance: .; d_gene: .; CDR3aa: CASSVNLGGGRETQYF; CDR3nt: TGTGCCAGCAGCGTGAACCTCGGGGGCGGAAGGGAGACCCAGTACTTC
j_gene: TRBJ1-2; v_gene: TRBV6-5; abundance: .; d_gene: .; CDR3aa: CASSTLGGSNYGYTF; CDR3nt: TGTGCCAGCAGTACCCTCGGGGGTAGCAACTATGGCTACACCTTC
j_gene: TRBJ2-1; v_gene: TRBV4-3; abundance: .; d_gene: TRBD2; CDR3aa: CASSQDGGGNNNEQFF; CDR3nt: TGCGCCAGCAGCCAAGACGGGGGGGGCAATAACAATGAGCAGTTCTTC
j_gene: TRBJ1-2; v_gene: TRBV7-9; abundance: .; d_gene: .; CDR3aa: CASSPAGVAGYTF; CDR3nt: TGTGCCAGCAGCCCAGCAGGGGTTGCTGGCTACACCTTC
j_gene: TRBJ2-7; v_gene: TRBV4-2; abundance: .; d_gene: .; CDR3aa: CASSQVPWASTYEQYF; CDR3nt: TGTGCCAGCAGCCAAGTCCCGTGGGCATCCACCTACGAGCAGTACTTC
j_gene: TRBJ1-5; v_gene: TRBV18; abundance: .; d_gene: .; CDR3aa: CASSAGTGSFNQPQHF; CDR3nt: TGTGCCAGCTCAGCAGGGACCGGTTCGTTCAACCAGCCCCAGCATTTT
j_gene: TRBJ2-1; v_gene: TRBV14; abundance: .; d_gene: .; CDR3aa: CASSQQGIGYNEQFF; CDR3nt: TGTGCCAGCAGCCAACAGGGTATAGGGTACAATGAGCAGTTCTTC
j_gene: TRBJ2-1; v_gene: TRBV6-1; abundance: .; d_gene: TRBD1; CDR3aa: CASSEVGRGWEQFF; CDR3nt: TGTGCCAGCAGTGAAGTGGGCAGGGGGTGGGAGCAGTTCTTC
j_gene: TRBJ2-1; v_gene: TRBV13; abundance: .; d_gene: TRBD2; CDR3aa: CASSSPRKVTSGRSNEQFF; CDR3nt: TGTGCCAGCAGCTCACCCAGAAAAGTGACTAGCGGGAGGTCCAATGAGCAGTTCTTC
j_gene: TRBJ1-1; v_gene: TRBV29-1; abundance: .; d_gene: TRBD1; CDR3aa: CSMGQSNTEAFF; CDR3nt: TGCAGCATGGGACAGTCAAACACTGAAGCTTTCTTT
j_gene: TRBJ2-3; v_gene: TRBV5-6; abundance: .; d_gene: .; CDR3aa: CASSVGGGPDTQYF; CDR3nt: TGTGCCAGCAGTGTGGGTGGGGGCCCAGATACGCAGTATTTT
j_gene: TRBJ1-4; v_gene: TRBV7-9; abundance: .; d_gene: .; CDR3aa: CASSPEWGQDANEKLFF; CDR3nt: TGTGCCAGCAGCCCGGAATGGGGGCAAGATGCTAATGAAAAACTGTTTTTT
j_gene: TRBJ2-3; v_gene: TRBV11-1; abundance: once; d_gene: .; CDR3aa: CASSWASSVPTDTQYF; CDR3nt: TGTGCCAGCAGCTGGGCTAGCTCGGTTCCCACAGATACGCAGTATTTT
j_gene: TRBJ1-1; v_gene: TRBV29-1; abundance: .; d_gene: .; CDR3aa: CSVSGRQNTEAFF; CDR3nt: TGCAGCGTTTCTGGACGGCAGAACACTGAAGCTTTCTTT